Below, one TCR beta chain is given with its context. What it binds is unknown. Healthy Caucasian individuals from Russia aged about 6 to 100 served as donors. The sample originates from a study of blood T cells in healthy people across ages. Notes on the study in general: Roughly linear age-related decline in beta diversity appeared, significant by age about 40.

For the second PCR, which ran for about 6 to 11 cycles, a sample-barcoded 5' primer and a J-beta primer mix were used. Every sample gave at least 2.5 million paired-end reads containing CDR3. TCRdb reprocessed the 5' RACE reads via MiXCR and lists one record per CDR3 protein. The table shows under 2 million distinct CDR3 sequences, with roughly 30% occurring only once. The receptor was isolated from a woman aged 25 to 39 in good health. Sequenced input: blood.

In nucleotides, the CDR3 is TGCAGTGCTAGGGGGACAATTTACGAGCAGTACTTC. It specifies CSARGTIYEQYF. The chain joins TRBV20-1 to TRBJ2-7, with D tentatively TRBD1 (6 bases). V was cut by 3 bases and J by 4 bases, with 10 bases left in between. Germline V lookup: CDR1 DFQATT, CDR2 SNEGSKA (reference sequence). The CDR3 is 12 residues long.